Shown below are 28 T cell receptor beta chains from a single sample sequenced in a study of blood T cell repertoires in COVID-19 (TCRdb year 2020). Preparation of the library involved the immunoSEQ multiplex PCR assay. TCRdb's version of the immuneACCESS table is confined to in-frame rearrangements and falls short of the full clone set. An unresolved V gene accounts for under half of the shortfall where checked; the remainder is of unknown origin. Within this sample are 130,000 to 150,000 clones, with more than 75% of them counted one time only. The ten biggest clones cover about 2.5% of the sample. Sample: peripheral blood. All receptors come from a human donor with acute or convalescent COVID-19. The donor label of this sample is uncertain.

In this sample, this clone turned up once. The genes are TRBV28 and TRBJ2-7; D is possibly TRBD1 (5 bases). Germline V gene lookup returns CDR1 MDHEN and CDR2 SYDVKM. Trimming cost V 7 bases and J 5 bases, with 12 bases left between them. This CDR3 comprises 12 residues. The CDR3 loop reads CASTDNPHEQYF. The CDR3 nucleotides read TGTGCCAGCACGGACAATCCCCACGAGCAGTACTTC.

V usage is TRBV30 and J usage is TRBJ1-1; 7 bases are shared with TRBD1. V shed 7 bases and J 3 bases; nucleotides not matched to a gene: 8. This CDR3 spans 13 amino acids. CDR1 and CDR2 (germline): GTSNPN, SVGIG (reference sequence). CDR3 region: CASTGVGYTEAFF. CDR3 sequence (DNA): TGTGCCTCAACAGGGGTGGGGTACACTGAAGCTTTCTTT.

The chain carries TRBV3-1 (or the pseudogene TRBV3-2) and TRBJ2-1; 9 bases match TRBD2. Germline-derived CDR1 and CDR2 are LGHDT and YNNKEL (reference sequence). CDR3 length: 13 residues. Trimming took 3 bases from V and 8 from J; bases not matched to a gene: 2. CDR3 region: CASSQTSGHEQFF. The CDR3 nucleotides read TGTGCCAGCAGCCAGACTAGCGGTCATGAGCAGTTCTTC.

J is TRBJ1-2 and V is TRBV6-5; 7 bases are a match to TRBD1. V was clipped by 8 bases and J by 4 bases; unmatched bases: 10. Germline lookup yields CDR1 MNHEY and CDR2 SVGAGI. CDR3 length: 14 residues. CDR3 residues: CASEPAQGSYGYTF. CDR3 sequence (DNA): TGTGCCAGCGAGCCCGCACAGGGGAGCTATGGCTACACCTTC.

This rearrangement joins TRBV27 to TRBJ2-7; 11 nucleotides agree with TRBD1. Germline V CDR1 and CDR2: MNHEY, SMNVEV (reference sequence). The CDR3 is 15 amino acids. Losses at the gene ends were 6 bases for V and 6 bases for J; bases not matched to a gene: 10. CDR3 loop: CASSRGQGAFSEQYF. In DNA, the CDR3 is TGTGCCAGCAGCCGTGGACAGGGGGCTTTTTCCGAGCAGTACTTC.

The chain is built from TRBV7-2 and TRBJ2-3, with D perhaps TRBD2 (6 bases). The V gene lost 0 bases and the J gene lost 5 bases, with 15 bases spanning the gap. The length of the CDR3 is 16 residues. Germline V gives CDR1 SGHTA, CDR2 FQGNSA. CDR3 sequence: CASSLAGLANGDTQYF. CDR3 nucleotide sequence: TGTGCCAGCAGCTTAGCGGGACTCGCAAATGGAGATACGCAGTATTTT.

The chain is built from TRBV5-4 and TRBJ1-1; D remains ambiguous. This CDR3 region has 13 residues. V was trimmed by 0 bases and J by 1 base, leaving 4 bases between them. Germline assignment: CDR1 SGHNT and CDR2 YYREEE (reference sequence). In DNA form, the CDR3 reads TGTGCCAGCAGCTTGGCCAAGAACACTGAAGCTTTCTTT. It codes for CASSLAKNTEAFF.

The gene calls are TRBV28 and TRBJ2-1; TRBD1 matches at 10 bases. Trimming took 8 bases from V and 9 from J; bases not matched to a gene: 10. Per the germline V gene, CDR1 is MDHEN and CDR2 is SYDVKM. This CDR3 spans 14 amino acids. CDR3 in DNA: TGTGCCAGCGACGGGACAGGGGAATTGAGTGAGCAGTTCTTC. Amino acid sequence: CASDGTGELSEQFF.

The chain is built from TRBV28 and TRBJ1-1; D is uncertain. CDR1 is MDHEN, CDR2 SYDVKM, per germline. V lost 5 bases to trimming and J lost 0 bases, with 7 bases between them. The CDR3 spans 13 residues. The CDR3, as DNA: TGTGCCAGCAGTCCCTCTATGAACACTGAAGCTTTCTTT. This gives the protein CASSPSMNTEAFF.

The gene calls are TRBV7-9 and TRBJ1-1; D uncertain. This CDR3 contains 17 residues. The V and J ends lost 4 bases and 0 bases respectively, with 18 bases between them. CDR1 SEHNR and CDR2 FQNEAQ come from the germline V gene (reference sequence). The chain's CDR3 is CASSSLLLGDLNTEAFF. CDR3 bases: TGTGCCAGCAGCTCACTCCTCCTGGGAGATTTGAACACTGAAGCTTTCTTT.

The chain employs TRBV7-9 and TRBJ2-1, with a weak D call TRBD2 (6 bases). V was trimmed by 1 base and J by 5 bases, leaving 15 bases between them. This CDR3 is 16 amino acids long. The germline CDR1 and CDR2 sequences are SEHNR and FQNEAQ (reference sequence). The CDR3 loop reads CASSLVGGRTHNEQFF. The CDR3 nucleotides are TGTGCCAGCAGCTTAGTAGGAGGGAGGACCCACAATGAGCAGTTCTTC.

This chain joins TRBV19 and TRBJ1-3; D call uncertain. Trimming removed 5 bases at V and 0 bases at J, with 11 bases between. Germline CDR1 and CDR2: LNHDA and SQIVND (reference sequence). The CDR3 contains 15 residues. CDR3 amino acids: CASSPSGLSGNTIYF. CDR3 bases: TGTGCCAGTAGTCCTTCGGGTCTCTCTGGAAACACCATATATTTT.

This chain links TRBV6-5 with TRBJ1-6, with D unclear. V lost 4 bases to trimming and J lost 3 bases, with 13 bases between them. CDR1 MNHEY and CDR2 SVGAGI come from the germline V gene. The CDR3 sequence is 16 residues long. The CDR3, as DNA: TGTGCCAGCAGTTTGGGCACGAAGCTCTATAATTCACCCCTCCACTTT. It codes for CASSLGTKLYNSPLHF.

The CDR3 DNA reads TGCAGCGTTTGCTGCCCCGGGACAAGCACAGATACGCAGTATTTT. Its translation is CSVCCPGTSTDTQYF. This chain connects TRBV29-1 to TRBJ2-3; a possible D gene is TRBD1 (6 bases). There are 15 residues in the CDR3. Germline lookup yields CDR1 SQVTM and CDR2 ANQGSEA. V was shortened by 5 bases and J by 0 bases, with 15 bases between the two germline ends.

V and J are TRBV28 and TRBJ1-2; D is ambiguous. CDR1 is MDHEN, CDR2 SYDVKM, per germline. This CDR3 is 12 amino acids long. Trimming pared 3 bases from V and 3 bases from J, leaving 5 bases between. The CDR3, as DNA: TGTGCCAGCAGTTTGTCGGACTATGGCTACACCTTC. Translated: CASSLSDYGYTF.

The genes are TRBV18 and TRBJ2-2; TRBD1 matches 8 bases. After removal of 3 bases from V and 1 base from J, the junction contained 10 bases not matched to a gene. The CDR3 length is 18 residues. Germline values: CDR1 KGHSH, CDR2 LQKENI. The CDR3 region is CASSPPRTGMGNTGELFF. CDR3 DNA sequence: TGTGCCAGCTCACCCCCCAGGACAGGGATGGGGAACACCGGGGAGCTGTTTTTT. Combining the CDR3 with reference TRBV18 and TRBJ2-2 gives the whole variable domain NAGVMQNPRHLVRRRGQEARLRCSPMKGHSHVYWYRQLPEEGLKFMVYLQKENIIDESGMPKERFSAEFPKEGPSILRIQQVVRGDSAAYFCASSPPRTGMGNTGELFFGEGSRLTVL.

The genes are TRBV4-1 and TRBJ2-3; D is uncertain. The germline gives CDR1 MGHRA, CDR2 YSYEKL. Trimming removed 0 bases at V and 1 base at J, with 8 bases between. The CDR3 consists of 15 residues. The CDR3: CASSQERQRTDTQYF. The CDR3, as DNA: TGCGCCAGCAGCCAAGAGAGGCAGCGCACAGATACGCAGTATTTT.

This clone showed up just once. The genes are TRBV14 and TRBJ1-1; D may be TRBD1 (6 bases). The CDR3 is made up of 17 amino acids. Looked up from germline, CDR1 is SGHDN and CDR2 is FVKESK. The ends were cut back, 1 base at V and 0 bases at J, with 15 bases in the middle. Here the CDR3 reads CASSQVGARSVNTEAFF. CDR3 sequence (DNA): TGTGCCAGCAGCCAAGTGGGGGCCAGGTCCGTGAACACTGAAGCTTTCTTT.

The rearrangement links TRBV23-1 to TRBJ1-6; D not resolved. TRBV23-1 is reported as an ORF; its role is uncertain. This CDR3 has 14 amino acids. V was cut by 6 bases and J by 9 bases, with 15 bases left in between. For the CDR3, the DNA is TGCGCCAGCAGGAGGATCTTGACGGCTTCACCCCTCCACTTT. Its protein product is CASRRILTASPLHF.

This chain joins TRBV2 and TRBJ1-6, with D possibly TRBD1 on 5 matching bases. V gave up 8 bases and J gave up 6 bases, with 11 bases separating them. The CDR3 contains 13 residues. CDR1 SNHLY and CDR2 FYNNEI come from the germline V gene. CDR3 in amino acids: CASFRVGNSPLHF. DNA for the CDR3: TGTGCCAGCTTCAGGGTTGGTAATTCACCCCTCCACTTT.

The V call is TRBV28, the J call TRBJ2-5, with 9 bases matching TRBD2. The CDR3 covers 12 residues. CDR1 and CDR2 (germline): MDHEN, SYDVKM. The trim removed 9 bases at V and 14 bases at J, leaving 13 bases unmatched. This chain's CDR3 is CARSAGGAPSYF. Written as DNA, the CDR3 is TGTGCCAGAAGCGCGGGGGGGGCCCCCTCATACTTC.

The CDR3 loop is CATSDYTNEQFF. In nucleotides, the CDR3 is TGTGCCACCAGTGATTACACCAATGAGCAGTTCTTC. The V call is TRBV24-1, the J call TRBJ2-1; D unresolved. This CDR3 spans 12 amino acids. Trimming left V 2 bases short and J 6 bases short, with 4 bases between. CDR1 is KGHDR and CDR2 is SFDVKD in the germline V gene.

The CDR3 protein is CASSPRLGGQPQHF. The DNA of the CDR3 is TGTGCCAGCAGCCCCCGCCTGGGCGGGCAGCCCCAGCATTTT. The rearrangement links TRBV7-8 to TRBJ1-5, with D unresolved. This CDR3 comprises 14 residues. V dropped 5 bases and J dropped 7 bases, with 15 bases sitting between them. Germline V gene sequence: CDR1 SGHVS, CDR2 FQNEAQ.

The chain combines TRBV19 with TRBJ2-2, with 9 bases fitting TRBD1. The CDR3 length is 15 residues. The germline V gene has CDR1 LNHDA and CDR2 SQIVND (reference sequence). The J segment lost 4 bases and the V segment lost 4 bases, leaving 4 bases of the junction unmatched. CDR3 protein: CASSKQGASTGELFF. In DNA, the CDR3 is TGTGCCAGTAGTAAACAGGGGGCGAGCACCGGGGAGCTGTTTTTT.

The rearrangement links TRBV2 to TRBJ1-5; 7 bases map to TRBD1. Losses at the gene ends were 7 bases for V and 9 bases for J; bases not matched to a gene: 9. CDR1 is SNHLY and CDR2 is FYNNEI in the germline V gene. The CDR3 runs 13 residues. The CDR3 nucleotides are TGTGCCAGCAACGGACAGGCCTTAGGGCCCCAGCATTTT. It is translated as CASNGQALGPQHF.

In this sample, this clone turned up a few times. V usage is TRBV7-9 and J usage is TRBJ1-3; maybe TRBD1 (6 bases). Trimming left V 3 bases short and J 8 bases short, with 11 bases between. Per germline, CDR1 SEHNR and CDR2 FQNEAQ (reference sequence). There are 13 residues in the CDR3. In DNA, the CDR3 is TGTGCCAGCAGCTTCACAGGGTTGGACACCATATATTTT. It yields the protein CASSFTGLDTIYF.

V is TRBV9 and J is TRBJ1-2; 7 nucleotides agree with TRBD1. The length of the CDR3 is 18 residues. The V gene's germline CDR1 is SGDLS and CDR2 YYNGEE. J gave up 0 bases and V 0 bases, and 11 bases lay outside the gene matches. The CDR3 spells CASSVASAGGRANYGYTF. CDR3 nucleotides: TGTGCCAGCAGCGTAGCTTCGGCAGGGGGGCGAGCTAACTATGGCTACACCTTC.

CDR3 loop: CASRRTGTGELFF. The CDR3 DNA reads TGTGCCAGCAGGCGGACAGGGACCGGGGAGCTGTTTTTT. The chain couples TRBV6-5 to TRBJ2-2; 8 positions match TRBD1. V gave up 6 bases and J gave up 5 bases; unmatched junction bases: 2. CDR1 is MNHEY, CDR2 SVGAGI, per germline. The CDR3 extends over 13 amino acids.